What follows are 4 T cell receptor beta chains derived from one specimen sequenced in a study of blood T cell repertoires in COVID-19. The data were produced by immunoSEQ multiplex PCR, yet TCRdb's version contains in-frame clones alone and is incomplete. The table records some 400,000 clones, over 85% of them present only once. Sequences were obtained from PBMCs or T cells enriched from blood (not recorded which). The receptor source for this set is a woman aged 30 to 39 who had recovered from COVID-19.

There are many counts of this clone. The DNA of the CDR3 is TGTGCCAGCAGCGACAGACTAGCGGGGGGCGAGCAGTACTTC. Amino acids: CASSDRLAGGEQYF. The rearrangement joins TRBV7-2 to TRBJ2-7; TRBD2 agrees at 13 bases. Germline V lookup: CDR1 SGHTA, CDR2 FQGNSA. CDR3 size: 14 residues. Germline trimming cut 5 bases from V and 6 bases from J; bases unmatched to any gene: 4.

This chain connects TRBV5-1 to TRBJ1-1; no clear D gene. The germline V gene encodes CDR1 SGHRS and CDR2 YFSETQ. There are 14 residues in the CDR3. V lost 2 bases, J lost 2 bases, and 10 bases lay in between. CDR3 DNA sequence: TGCGCCAGCAGCTTAGGTCAGGCCAACACTGAAGCTTTCTTT. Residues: CASSLGQANTEAFF.

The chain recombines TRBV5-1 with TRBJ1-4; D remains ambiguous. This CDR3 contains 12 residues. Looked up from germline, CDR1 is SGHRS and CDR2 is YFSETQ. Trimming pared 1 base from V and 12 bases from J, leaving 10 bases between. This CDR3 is CASSLPGSELFF. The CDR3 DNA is TGCGCCAGCAGCTTGCCCGGGTCTGAACTGTTTTTT.

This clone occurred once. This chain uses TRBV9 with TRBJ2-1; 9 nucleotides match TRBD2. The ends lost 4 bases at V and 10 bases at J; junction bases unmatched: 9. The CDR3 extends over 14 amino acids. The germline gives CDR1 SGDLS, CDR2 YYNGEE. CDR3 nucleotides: TGTGCCAGCAGCCCCCAGATAGCGGGAGACGAGCAGTTCTTC. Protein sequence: CASSPQIAGDEQFF.